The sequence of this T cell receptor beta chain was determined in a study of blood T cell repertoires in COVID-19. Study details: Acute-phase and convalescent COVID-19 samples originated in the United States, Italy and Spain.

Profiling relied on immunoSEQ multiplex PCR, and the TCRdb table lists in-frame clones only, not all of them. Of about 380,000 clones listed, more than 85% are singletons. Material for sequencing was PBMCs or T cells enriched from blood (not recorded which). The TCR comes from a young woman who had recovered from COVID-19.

DNA of the CDR3: TGTGCCAGCAGTTACTCGGGACAGGGTGGCGAAAAACTGTTTTTT. Its translation is CASSYSGQGGEKLFF. The chain employs TRBV6-5 and TRBJ1-4; 9 bases are shared with TRBD1. Per germline, CDR1 MNHEY and CDR2 SVGAGI. V lost 0 bases, J lost 8 bases, and 4 bases stayed unmatched. CDR3 length: 15 residues.